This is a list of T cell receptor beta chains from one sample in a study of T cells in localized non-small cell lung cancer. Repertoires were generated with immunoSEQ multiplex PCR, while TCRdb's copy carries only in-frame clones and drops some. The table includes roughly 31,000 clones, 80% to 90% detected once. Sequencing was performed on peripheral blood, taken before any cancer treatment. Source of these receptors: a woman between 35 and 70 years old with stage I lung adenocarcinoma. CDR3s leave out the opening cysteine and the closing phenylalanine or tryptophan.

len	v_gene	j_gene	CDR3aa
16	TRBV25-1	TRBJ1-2	ASSEPEGTSDRGYGYT
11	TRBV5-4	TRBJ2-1	ASSSDLYNEQF
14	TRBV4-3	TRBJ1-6	ASSQVSGGINSPLH
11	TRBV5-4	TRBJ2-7	ASSSGLGGEQY
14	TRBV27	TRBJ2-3	ASSFLRGFGTDTQY
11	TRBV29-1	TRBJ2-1	SVEGRGQTEQF
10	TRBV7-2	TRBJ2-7	ASSSYGTAQY
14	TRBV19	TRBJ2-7	ASSIAPSGRLYEQY
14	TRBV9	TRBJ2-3	ASSARLAGGLYTQY
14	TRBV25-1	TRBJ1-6	ASSRSQSSYNSPLH
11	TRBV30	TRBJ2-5	AWAMTGEGTQY
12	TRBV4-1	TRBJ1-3	ASSQDPNPSTIY
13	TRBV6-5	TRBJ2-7	ASSSLTGFSYEQY
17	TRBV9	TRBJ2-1	ASSVDPSGRAVAYNEQF
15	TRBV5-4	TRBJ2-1	ASSRPHPAGARNEQF
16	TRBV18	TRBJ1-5	ASSPIRASGDSNQPQH
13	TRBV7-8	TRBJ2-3	ASSLAGSGTDTQY
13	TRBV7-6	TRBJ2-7	ASSPGQGGAYEQY
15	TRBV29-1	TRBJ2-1	SVEESLRGHFLDEQF
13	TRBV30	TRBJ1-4	AWSSGTIRNEKLF
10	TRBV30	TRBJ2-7	AWSLGAYEQY
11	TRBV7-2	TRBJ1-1	ASSAVGRTEAF
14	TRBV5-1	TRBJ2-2	ASKPLGTGGVGELF
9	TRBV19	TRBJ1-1	ASIENTEAF
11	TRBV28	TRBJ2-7	ASGDSYSYEQY
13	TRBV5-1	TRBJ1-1	ASSSNRIANTEAF
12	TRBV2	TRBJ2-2	ASKRTENTGELF
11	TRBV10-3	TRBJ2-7	AISAAGSNEQY
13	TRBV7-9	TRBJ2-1	ASSLTTSGSNEQF
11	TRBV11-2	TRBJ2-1	ASSPGLAPEQF
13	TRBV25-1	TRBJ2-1	ASSEGGLSYNEQF
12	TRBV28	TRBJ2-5	ASTMGLRGETQY
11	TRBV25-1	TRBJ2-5	ASTLGAQETQY
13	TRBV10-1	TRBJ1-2	ASSEPGQGHAGYT
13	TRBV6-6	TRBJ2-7	ASSPSGTGSGEQY
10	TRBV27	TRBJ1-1	ASSFWGTEAF
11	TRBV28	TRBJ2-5	ASSFNRVETQY
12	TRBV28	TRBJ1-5	ASSFRGHGQPQH
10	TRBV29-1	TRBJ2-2	SGQGAAGELF
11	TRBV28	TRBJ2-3	ASSLPGTDTQY
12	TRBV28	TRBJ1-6	ASSPGQRNSPLH
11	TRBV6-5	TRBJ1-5	ASTGGINQPQH
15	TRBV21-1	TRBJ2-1	ASSKGGGKGAKNEQF
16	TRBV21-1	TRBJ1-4	ASSIPDRNGATNEKLF
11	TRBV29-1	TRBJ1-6	SVKAGDNSPLH
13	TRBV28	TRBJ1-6	ASTPGTGPNSPLH
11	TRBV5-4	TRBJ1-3	ASSRELGNTIY